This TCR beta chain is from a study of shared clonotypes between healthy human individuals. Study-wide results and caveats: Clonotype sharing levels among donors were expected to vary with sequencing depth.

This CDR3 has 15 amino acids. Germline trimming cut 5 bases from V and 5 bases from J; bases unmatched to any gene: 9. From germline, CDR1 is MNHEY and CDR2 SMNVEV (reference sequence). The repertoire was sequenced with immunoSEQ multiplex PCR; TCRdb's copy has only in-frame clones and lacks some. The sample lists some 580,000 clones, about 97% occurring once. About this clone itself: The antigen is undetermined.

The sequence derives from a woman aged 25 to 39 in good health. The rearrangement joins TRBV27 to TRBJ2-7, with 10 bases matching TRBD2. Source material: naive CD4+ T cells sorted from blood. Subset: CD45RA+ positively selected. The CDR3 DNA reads TGTGCCAGCAGTCCATTGGGACTAGCGCAGAACGAGCAGTACTTC. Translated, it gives CASSPLGLAQNEQYF.